Listed here is a single T cell receptor beta chain. Its antigen is currently unknown. The data stem from a study of cytomegalovirus exposure and HLA in healthy donors. The V segment lost 6 bases and the J segment 5 bases; nucleotides outside the gene matches: 11. The CDR3 is made up of 15 amino acids. Germline V gene lookup returns CDR1 ENHRY and CDR2 SYGVKD. Study-level findings and limits: A later analysis linked around 15,000 TCR beta sequences to HLA alleles at 0.05 false discovery rate. Most of the CMV-associated TCR beta chains (in a later analysis) appeared to be HLA-restricted. A reported reduction in N-insertions relative to the roughly 640-donor mean was seen in an Asian-associated ancestry cluster in a later analysis.

A multiplex PCR was run with 60 Vbeta primers and 13 Jbeta primers. The table came from immunoSEQ multiplex PCR; TCRdb's copy has only in-frame clones and leaves some out. This table has approximately 260,000 clones, 80% to 90% appearing once. The specimen sequenced was PBMCs. This TCR was sampled from a woman aged 40 to 50 in good health and CMV-seropositive. This chain joins TRBV10-3 and TRBJ2-5; 8 bases are shared with TRBD1. The CDR3 DNA is TGTGCCATCAGCGCAGGACAGGGCTCGGGGGAGACCCAGTACTTC. Encoded protein: CAISAGQGSGETQYF.